This TCR beta chain comes out of a study of blood T cell repertoires in COVID-19. Study at large: Sample material is recorded as cDNA or gDNA derived from T cells, B-cell-depleted T cells, or PBMCs.

Measured with immunoSEQ multiplex PCR; TCRdb has only the in-frame clones, and not every one. The table records 150,000 to 200,000 clones, more than 75% of them present only once. This clone was observed many times. This sample also contains other DNA sequences that code for the same CDR3. Germline CDR1 MDHEN, CDR2 SYDVKM. The CDR3 extends over 14 amino acids. Germline trimming cut 2 bases from V and 3 bases from J; bases unmatched to any gene: 3. The V call is TRBV28, the J call TRBJ1-2; 7 bases map to TRBD1. The sample was peripheral blood. This TCR was recovered from a woman between 65 and 79 years old with acute or convalescent COVID-19. The CDR3 sequence is CASSLRQGDYGYTF. The CDR3 nucleotides are TGTGCCAGCAGTTTACGGCAGGGGGACTATGGCTACACCTTC.